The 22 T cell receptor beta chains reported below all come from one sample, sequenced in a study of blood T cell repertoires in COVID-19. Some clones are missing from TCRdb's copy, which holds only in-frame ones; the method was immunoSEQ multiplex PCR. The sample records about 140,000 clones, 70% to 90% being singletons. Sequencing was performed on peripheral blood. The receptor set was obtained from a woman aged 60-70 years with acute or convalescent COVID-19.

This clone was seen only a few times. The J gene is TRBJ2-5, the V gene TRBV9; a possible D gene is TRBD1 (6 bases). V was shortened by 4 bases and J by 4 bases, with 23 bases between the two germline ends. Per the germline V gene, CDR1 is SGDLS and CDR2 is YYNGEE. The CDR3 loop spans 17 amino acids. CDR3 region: CASSLGTQGFQRETQYF. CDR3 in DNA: TGTGCCAGCAGCTTGGGGACACAAGGTTTCCAGCGAGAGACCCAGTACTTC.

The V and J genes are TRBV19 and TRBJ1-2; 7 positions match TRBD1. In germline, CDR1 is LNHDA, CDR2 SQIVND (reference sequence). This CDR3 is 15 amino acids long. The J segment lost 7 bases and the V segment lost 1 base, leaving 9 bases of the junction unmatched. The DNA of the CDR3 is TGTGCCAGTAGTATAGCAGGAAGGGGGCCAAGTGGCTACACCTTC. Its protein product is CASSIAGRGPSGYTF.

This CDR3 is CASSQGGGSHYSYGYTF. DNA for the CDR3: TGTGCCAGCAGCCAAGGGGGCGGATCCCACTACAGCTATGGCTACACCTTC. The rearrangement uses TRBV7-9 and TRBJ1-2, with 7 bases matching TRBD1. The length of the CDR3 is 17 residues. The V segment lost 5 bases and the J segment 4 bases; nucleotides outside the gene matches: 16. The V gene's germline CDR1 is SEHNR and CDR2 FQNEAQ (reference sequence). Using reference TRBV7-9 and TRBJ1-2 for the parts outside the CDR3, the full variable domain is DTGVSQNPRHKITKRGQNVTFRCDPISEHNRLYWYRQTLGQGPEFLTYFQNEAQLEKSRLLSDRFSAERPKGSFSTLEIQRTEQGDSAMYLCASSQGGGSHYSYGYTFGSGTRLTVV.

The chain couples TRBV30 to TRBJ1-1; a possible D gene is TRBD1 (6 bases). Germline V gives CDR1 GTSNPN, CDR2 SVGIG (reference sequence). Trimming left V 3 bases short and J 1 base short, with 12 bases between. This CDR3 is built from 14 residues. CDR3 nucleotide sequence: TGTGCCTGGAGGGTCCGGGACAAGAACACTGAAGCTTTCTTT. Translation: CAWRVRDKNTEAFF.

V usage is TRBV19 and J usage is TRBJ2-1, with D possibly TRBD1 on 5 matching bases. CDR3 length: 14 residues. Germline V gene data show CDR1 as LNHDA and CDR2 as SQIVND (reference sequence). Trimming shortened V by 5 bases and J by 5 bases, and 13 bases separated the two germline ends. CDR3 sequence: CASSPLGAHNEQFF. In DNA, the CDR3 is TGTGCCAGTAGTCCCCTAGGGGCGCACAATGAGCAGTTCTTC.

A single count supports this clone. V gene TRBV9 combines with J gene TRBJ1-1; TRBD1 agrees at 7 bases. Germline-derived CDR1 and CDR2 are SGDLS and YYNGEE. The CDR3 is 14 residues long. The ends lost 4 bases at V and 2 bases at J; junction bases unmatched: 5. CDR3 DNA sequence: TGTGCCAGCAGCCCGGGACAGTATAACACTGAAGCTTTCTTT. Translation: CASSPGQYNTEAFF.

CDR3 loop: CASSVQATGYNEQFF. In nucleotides, the CDR3 is TGCGCCAGCAGCGTTCAGGCGACAGGGTACAATGAGCAGTTCTTC. V gene TRBV5-1 combines with J gene TRBJ2-1, with 7 bases matching TRBD1. Germline V gene lookup returns CDR1 SGHRS and CDR2 YFSETQ. CDR3 length: 15 amino acids. V trimming: 4 bases; J trimming: 4 bases; junction bases outside the gene matches: 8.

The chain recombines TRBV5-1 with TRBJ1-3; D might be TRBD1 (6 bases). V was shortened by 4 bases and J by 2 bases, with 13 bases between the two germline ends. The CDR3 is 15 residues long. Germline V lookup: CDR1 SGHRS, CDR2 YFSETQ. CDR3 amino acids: CASSLQGEAGNTIYF. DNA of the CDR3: TGCGCCAGCAGCCTACAGGGAGAGGCTGGAAACACCATATATTTT.

The chain's CDR3 is CASSRRQGENTEAFF. Here the CDR3 DNA reads TGTGCCAGCAGCAGACGACAGGGCGAGAACACTGAAGCTTTCTTT. The chain couples TRBV7-9 to TRBJ1-1, with TRBD1 matching over 7 bases. The germline V gene has CDR1 SEHNR and CDR2 FQNEAQ (reference sequence). This CDR3 region has 15 residues. V lost 5 bases, J lost 1 base, and 7 bases stayed unmatched. Complete variable domain (other parts from reference TRBV7-9 and TRBJ1-1): DTGVSQNPRHKITKRGQNVTFRCDPISEHNRLYWYRQTLGQGPEFLTYFQNEAQLEKSRLLSDRFSAERPKGSFSTLEIQRTEQGDSAMYLCASSRRQGENTEAFFGQGTRLTVV.

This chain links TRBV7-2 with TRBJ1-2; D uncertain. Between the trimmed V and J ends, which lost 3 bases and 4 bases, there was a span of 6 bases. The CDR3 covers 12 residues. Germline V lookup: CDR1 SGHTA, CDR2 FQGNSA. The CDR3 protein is CASSFGFYGYTF. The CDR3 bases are TGTGCCAGCAGCTTCGGTTTCTATGGCTACACCTTC.

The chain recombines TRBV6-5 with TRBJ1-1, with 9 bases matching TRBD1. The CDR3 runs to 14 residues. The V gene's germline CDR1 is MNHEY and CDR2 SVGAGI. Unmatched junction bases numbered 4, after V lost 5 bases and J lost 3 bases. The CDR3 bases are TGTGCCAGCAGTCAGACAGGGGGATACACTGAAGCTTTCTTT. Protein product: CASSQTGGYTEAFF.

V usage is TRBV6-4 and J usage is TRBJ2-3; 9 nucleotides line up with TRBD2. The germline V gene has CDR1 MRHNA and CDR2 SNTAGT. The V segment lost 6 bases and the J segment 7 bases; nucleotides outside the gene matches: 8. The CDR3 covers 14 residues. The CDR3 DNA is TGTGCCAGCAGCAGCGGGACTAGCCCAAATACGCAGTATTTT. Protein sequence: CASSSGTSPNTQYF.

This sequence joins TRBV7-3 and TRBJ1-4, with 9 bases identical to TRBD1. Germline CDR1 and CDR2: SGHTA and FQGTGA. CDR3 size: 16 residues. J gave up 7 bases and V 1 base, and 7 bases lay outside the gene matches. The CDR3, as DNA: TGTGCCAGCAGCTTAAACCCCCCGGGACAGGGTGAAAAACTGTTTTTT. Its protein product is CASSLNPPGQGEKLFF.

CDR3 sequence reads: CASSFRGAPGANVLTF. The CDR3 DNA follows: TGTGCCAGCAGCTTCCGGGGGGCGCCTGGGGCCAACGTCCTGACTTTC. The chain is built from TRBV11-2 and TRBJ2-6; D possibly corresponds to TRBD2 (7 bases). This CDR3 is 16 amino acids long. CDR1 is SGHAT and CDR2 is FQNNGV in the germline V gene. V was pared by 3 bases and J by 2 bases, with 11 bases between.

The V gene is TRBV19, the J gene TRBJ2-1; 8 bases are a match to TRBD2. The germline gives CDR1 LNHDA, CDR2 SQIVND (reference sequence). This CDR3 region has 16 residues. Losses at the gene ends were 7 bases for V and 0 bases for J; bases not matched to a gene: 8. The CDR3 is CASKFTSGSSYNEQFF. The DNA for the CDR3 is TGTGCCAGTAAGTTTACTAGCGGTAGCTCCTACAATGAGCAGTTCTTC.

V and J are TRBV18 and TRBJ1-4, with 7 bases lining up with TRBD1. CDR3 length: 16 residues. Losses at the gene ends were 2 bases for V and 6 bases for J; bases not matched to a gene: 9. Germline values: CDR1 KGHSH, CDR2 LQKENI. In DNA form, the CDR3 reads TGTGCCAGCTCACCAGTCGCCAGGACAGGAGATGAAAAACTGTTTTTT. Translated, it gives CASSPVARTGDEKLFF.

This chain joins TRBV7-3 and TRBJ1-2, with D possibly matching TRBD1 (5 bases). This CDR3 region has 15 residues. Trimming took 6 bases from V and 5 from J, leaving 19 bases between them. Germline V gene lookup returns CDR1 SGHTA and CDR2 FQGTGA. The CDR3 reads CASSLKEGGVYGYTF. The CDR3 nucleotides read TGTGCCAGCAGTCTCAAAGAGGGAGGGGTTTATGGCTACACCTTC. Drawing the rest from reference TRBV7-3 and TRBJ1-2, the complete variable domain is GAGVSQTPSNKVTEKGKYVELRCDPISGHTALYWYRQSLGQGPEFLIYFQGTGAADDSGLPNDRFFAVRPEGSVSTLKIQRTERGDSAVYLCASSLKEGGVYGYTFGSGTRLTVV.

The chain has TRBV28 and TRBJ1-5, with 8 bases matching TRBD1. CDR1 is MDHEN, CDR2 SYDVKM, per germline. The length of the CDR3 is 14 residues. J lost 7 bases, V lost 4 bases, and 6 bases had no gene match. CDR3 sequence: CASSSSTGVQPQHF. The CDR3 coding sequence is TGTGCCAGCAGTTCCTCGACAGGGGTACAGCCCCAGCATTTT.

The CDR3 sequence is CASSIDLQGAGNNQPQHF. As DNA, the CDR3 is TGTGCCAGTAGTATAGATTTGCAAGGGGCAGGTAACAATCAGCCCCAGCATTTT. The rearrangement uses TRBV19 and TRBJ1-5; tentative D call: TRBD1 (5 bases). Germline lookup yields CDR1 LNHDA and CDR2 SQIVND (reference sequence). The CDR3 totals 18 residues. V was clipped by 0 bases and J by 3 bases, with 18 bases between them.

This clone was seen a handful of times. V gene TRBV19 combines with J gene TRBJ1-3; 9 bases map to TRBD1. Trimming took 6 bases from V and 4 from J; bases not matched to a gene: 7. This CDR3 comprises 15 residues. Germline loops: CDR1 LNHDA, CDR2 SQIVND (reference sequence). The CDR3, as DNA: TGTGCCAGTAGGGACAGGGGATTCTCGGGAAACACCATATATTTT. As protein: CASRDRGFSGNTIYF. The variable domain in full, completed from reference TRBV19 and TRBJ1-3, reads DGGITQSPKYLFRKEGQNVTLSCEQNLNHDAMYWYRQDPGQGLRLIYYSQIVNDFQKGDIAEGYSVSREKKESFPLTVTSAQKNPTAFYLCASRDRGFSGNTIYFGEGSWLTVV.

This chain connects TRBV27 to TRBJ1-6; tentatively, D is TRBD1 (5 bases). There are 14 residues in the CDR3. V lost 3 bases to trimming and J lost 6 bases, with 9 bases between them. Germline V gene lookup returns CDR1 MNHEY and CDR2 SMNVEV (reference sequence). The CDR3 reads CASSFTGGNSPLHF. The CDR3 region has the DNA TGTGCCAGCAGTTTTACAGGTGGTAATTCACCCCTCCACTTT.

CDR3 sequence (DNA): TGTGCCAGCAGTAGACTAGCGGGGGAACATGAGCAGTTCTTC. Its translation is CASSRLAGEHEQFF. The chain has TRBV6-5 and TRBJ2-1; TRBD2 matches at 12 bases. J lost 8 bases, V lost 5 bases, and 4 bases had no gene match. Germline values: CDR1 MNHEY, CDR2 SVGAGI. The CDR3 is 14 residues long.